Following are 17 T cell receptor beta chains from one sample sequenced in a study of T cells in localized non-small cell lung cancer. Measured with immunoSEQ multiplex PCR; TCRdb has only the in-frame clones, and not every one. The sample includes about 1,500 clones, 20% to 25% of them seen just once. The starting material was normal lung tissue next to the tumor, obtained before any cancer treatment. The receptors come from a man between 40 and 70 years old with stage III lung adenocarcinoma.

By sample fraction, this clone is large (0.1 to 1%). V is TRBV28 and J is TRBJ2-1; D gene ambiguous. This CDR3 is 13 amino acids long. Germline V CDR1 and CDR2: MDHEN, SYDVKM. V was shortened by 5 bases and J by 6 bases, with 11 bases between the two germline ends. CDR3 DNA: TGTGCCAGCAGTCAACGGGTGGTCAATGAGCAGTTCTTC. It encodes CASSQRVVNEQFF.

This clone was found a few times. The chain combines TRBV11-3 with TRBJ2-5; TRBD2 aligns across 9 bases. J lost 2 bases, V lost 5 bases, and 12 bases had no gene match. This CDR3 has 17 amino acids. Germline values: CDR1 SGHNT, CDR2 YENEEA. The CDR3 bases are TGTGCCAGCAGCCGCGGGAGGGCAAGTGCGAATCAAGAGACCCAGTACTTC. Encoded protein: CASSRGRASANQETQYF.

The rearrangement uses TRBV5-1 and TRBJ1-4; 7 positions agree with TRBD1. J was trimmed by 8 bases and V by 4 bases; bases with no gene match: 8. This CDR3 region has 14 residues. Germline V gene sequence: CDR1 SGHRS, CDR2 YFSETQ. This chain's CDR3 is CASSRDSGGEKLFF. The DNA of the CDR3 is TGCGCCAGCAGCAGGGACAGCGGGGGAGAAAAACTGTTTTTT.

J is TRBJ2-2 and V is TRBV28; TRBD2 matches 7 bases. Losses at the gene ends were 5 bases for V and 5 bases for J; bases not matched to a gene: 8. This CDR3 comprises 15 residues. In germline, CDR1 is MDHEN, CDR2 SYDVKM. DNA for the CDR3: TGTGCCAGCAGTCCCATCGGGGGAGGGACCGGGGAGCTGTTTTTT. Translated: CASSPIGGGTGELFF.

A few counts support this clone. The rearrangement joins TRBV6-8 to TRBJ2-3, with D perhaps matching TRBD2 (5 bases). Per the germline V gene, CDR1 is MNHGY and CDR2 is SAAAGT. The CDR3 runs to 15 residues. Trimming took off 5 bases at V and 6 bases at J, with 18 bases between the two ends. CDR3 loop: CASSDYLDLLDTQYF. In nucleotides, the CDR3 is TGTGCCAGCAGTGACTACCTTGACCTTTTGGATACGCAGTATTTT.

The chain couples TRBV29-1 to TRBJ1-2; unclear D gene. The CDR3 is made up of 12 amino acids. Germline CDR1 and CDR2: SQVTM and ANQGSEA. Trimming removed 2 bases at V and 3 bases at J, with 7 bases between. The CDR3 DNA follows: TGCAGCGTTGAAAGCAACCACTATGGCTACACCTTC. This codes for CSVESNHYGYTF.

V usage is TRBV10-2 and J usage is TRBJ2-1; D is possibly TRBD2 (5 bases). The germline gives CDR1 WSHSY, CDR2 SAAADI. V lost 8 bases, J lost 8 bases, and 16 bases lay in between. This CDR3 contains 13 residues. The CDR3 DNA reads as TGCGCCAGCTTAGGTAAAAGCGGCTATGAGCAGTTCTTC. This translates into CASLGKSGYEQFF.

This chain links TRBV5-1 with TRBJ2-1, with a tentative D call TRBD2 (5 bases). CDR1 and CDR2 from the germline V gene are SGHRS and YFSETQ. The CDR3 extends over 15 amino acids. Trimming stripped 0 bases from V and 8 bases from J, with 15 bases between. CDR3 coding DNA: TGCGCCAGCAGCTTGGCGGGATCGTGGTCCGATGAGCAGTTCTTC. It encodes CASSLAGSWSDEQFF.

The gene calls are TRBV28 and TRBJ1-5; 10 nucleotides line up with TRBD1. The CDR3 contains 14 residues. The germline CDR1 and CDR2 sequences are MDHEN and SYDVKM. The CDR3 nucleotides read TGTGCTACCTCCGGGACAGGGGGCAATCAGCCCCAGCATTTT. Translation gives CATSGTGGNQPQHF.

V usage is TRBV10-1 and J usage is TRBJ2-1; 13 bases map to TRBD2. This CDR3 region has 17 residues. Germline V gene data show CDR1 as WNHNN and CDR2 as SYGVQD (reference sequence). V lost 2 bases and J lost 3; bases outside the gene matches: 4. CDR3 loop: CASSERTSGGVYNEQFF. The DNA of the CDR3 is TGCGCCAGCAGTGAGCGGACTAGCGGGGGAGTCTACAATGAGCAGTTCTTC.

This chain joins TRBV25-1 and TRBJ2-5; tentative D call: TRBD2 (5 bases). This CDR3 has 13 residues. Trimming took 8 bases from V and 5 from J, leaving 15 bases between them. Per germline, CDR1 MGHDK and CDR2 SYGVNS. The CDR3 DNA is TGTGCCAGCCGGCGAACGGGGATCGAGACCCAGTACTTC. Protein sequence: CASRRTGIETQYF.

In its sample, this clone was seen a few times. The chain couples TRBV6-8 to TRBJ1-5; no clear D gene. CDR1 and CDR2 (germline): MNHGY, SAAAGT. The ends were cut back, 6 bases at V and 0 bases at J, with 12 bases in the middle. This CDR3 has 15 residues. CDR3: CASRIKVYSNQPQHF. In DNA, the CDR3 is TGTGCCAGCAGGATAAAGGTCTATAGCAATCAGCCCCAGCATTTT.

The chain recombines TRBV6-8 with TRBJ2-1, with 8 bases aligning to TRBD2. This CDR3 contains 13 residues. V dropped 2 bases and J dropped 7; count of bases not matched to a gene: 1. CDR1 is MNHGY, CDR2 SAAAGT, per germline. In nucleotides, the CDR3 is TGTGCCAGCAGTTACCGCGGGGGGAATGAGCAGTTCTTC. Amino acids: CASSYRGGNEQFF.

As to this clone: At one end the junction does not follow the germline gene, possibly because of a read error. The gene calls are TRBV10-3 and TRBJ1-2; D remains ambiguous. This CDR3 spans 13 amino acids. Looked up from germline, CDR1 is ENHRY and CDR2 is SYGVKD. CDR3 in amino acids: CASSESGLNSYTF. CDR3 nucleotides: TGTGCCAGCAGTGAGAGTGGGCTAAACAGCTACACCTTC.

This chain joins TRBV14 and TRBJ2-7; no definite D call. V gave up 1 base and J gave up 2 bases, with 9 bases separating them. The CDR3 contains 14 residues. Per the germline V gene, CDR1 is SGHDN and CDR2 is FVKESK. The CDR3 bases are TGTGCCAGCAGCCAAGGCCCCTCCCCCTACGAGCAGTACTTC. Its translation is CASSQGPSPYEQYF.

The gene calls are TRBV11-3 and TRBJ2-6; D is unclear. Germline V gene lookup returns CDR1 SGHNT and CDR2 YENEEA. The CDR3 is 15 residues long. Trimming pared 3 bases from V and 0 bases from J, leaving 6 bases between. The CDR3 loop reads CASSFTTSGANVLTF. The CDR3 nucleotides are TGTGCCAGCAGCTTTACGACCTCTGGGGCCAACGTCCTGACTTTC.

This clone is hyperexpanded (1% or more) within its sample. This chain connects TRBV11-3 to TRBJ1-1; 11 nucleotides align to TRBD1. CDR1 and CDR2 from the germline V gene are SGHNT and YENEEA. The trim removed 1 base at V and 8 bases at J, leaving 9 bases unmatched. This CDR3 contains 16 residues. The CDR3 DNA sequence: TGTGCCAGCAGCTTAGTGCCCGGACAGGGGGCTTCGGAAGCTTTCTTT. Translation gives CASSLVPGQGASEAFF.